This T cell receptor (beta chain) stems from a study of OX40 agonist ivuxolimab in advanced cancers. Study conclusions and caveats: In the 0.1-3.0 mg/kg groups, partial responders showed among the lowest expansion.

In the case of this clone: The target antigen is unknown.

Germline CDR1 is SGHRS and CDR2 is YFSETQ. The V gene lost 3 bases and the J gene lost 0 bases, with 9 bases spanning the gap. The CDR3 totals 14 residues. Method: immunoSEQ multiplex PCR; TCRdb's copy keeps in-frame clones and lacks some. The sample lists roughly 56,000 clones, around 88% occurring once. This TCR derives from an adult with an advanced solid tumor such as melanoma, head and neck, liver or kidney cancer. The J gene is TRBJ1-1, the V gene TRBV5-1, with D uncertain. Sequencing used CD4+ or CD8+ T cells sorted from blood, obtained in a trial of the OX40 agonist ivuxolimab. The CDR3 reads CASSSMTVNTEAFF. In nucleotides, the CDR3 is TGCGCCAGCAGCTCAATGACGGTGAACACTGAAGCTTTCTTT.